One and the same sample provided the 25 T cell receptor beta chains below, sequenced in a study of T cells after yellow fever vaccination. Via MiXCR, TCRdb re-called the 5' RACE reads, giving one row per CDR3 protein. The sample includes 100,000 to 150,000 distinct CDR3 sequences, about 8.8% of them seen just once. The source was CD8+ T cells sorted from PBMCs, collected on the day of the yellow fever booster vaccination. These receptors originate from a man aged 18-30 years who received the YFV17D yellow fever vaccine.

Written as DNA, the CDR3 is TGTGCCAGCCCCGGACAGTACCAAGAGACCCAGTACTTC. Its protein product is CASPGQYQETQYF. The chain has TRBV6-1 and TRBJ2-5; possible D gene TRBD1, 6 bases. V was cut by 8 bases and J by 0 bases, with 10 bases left in between. Germline V CDR1 and CDR2: MNHNS, SASEGT. CDR3 size: 13 residues.

The CDR3, as DNA: TGTGCCACTCTAGCTTTAGCCAAAAACATTCAGTACTTC. It encodes CATLALAKNIQYF. The chain employs TRBV2 and TRBJ2-4, with TRBD2 as a possible D gene (5 bases). CDR3 length: 13 residues. CDR1 and CDR2 from the germline V gene are SNHLY and FYNNEI. With 10 bases removed from V and 0 bases from J, the gap between germline ends came to 10 bases.

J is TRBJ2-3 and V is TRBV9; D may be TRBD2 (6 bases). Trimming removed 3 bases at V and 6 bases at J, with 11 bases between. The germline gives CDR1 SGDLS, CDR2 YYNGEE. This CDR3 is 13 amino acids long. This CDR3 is CASSGYGGDTQYF. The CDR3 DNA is TGTGCCAGCAGCGGGTATGGAGGGGATACGCAGTATTTT.

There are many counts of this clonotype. In nucleotides, the CDR3 is TGTGCCAGCAGCCCAGGACTAGCGGCGAACACCGGGGAGCTGTTTTTT. Protein: CASSPGLAANTGELFF. The chain carries TRBV7-9 and TRBJ2-2, with TRBD2 identical over 10 bases. J was trimmed by 0 bases and V by 5 bases; bases with no gene match: 3. CDR3 length equals 16 residues. Germline CDR1 SEHNR, CDR2 FQNEAQ (reference sequence).

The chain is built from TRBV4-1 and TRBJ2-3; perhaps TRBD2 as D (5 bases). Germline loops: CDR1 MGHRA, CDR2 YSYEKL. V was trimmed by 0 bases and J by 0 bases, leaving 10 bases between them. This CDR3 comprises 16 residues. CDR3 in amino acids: CASSQDGIPSTDTQYF. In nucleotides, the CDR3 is TGCGCCAGCAGCCAAGACGGGATTCCTAGCACAGATACGCAGTATTTT.

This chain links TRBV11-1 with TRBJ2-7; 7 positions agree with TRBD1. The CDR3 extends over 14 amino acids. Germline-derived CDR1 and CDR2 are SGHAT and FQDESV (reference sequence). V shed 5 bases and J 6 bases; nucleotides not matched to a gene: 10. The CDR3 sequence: CASSTRQGRSEQYF. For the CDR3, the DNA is TGTGCCAGCAGCACCCGACAGGGAAGGAGCGAGCAGTACTTC.

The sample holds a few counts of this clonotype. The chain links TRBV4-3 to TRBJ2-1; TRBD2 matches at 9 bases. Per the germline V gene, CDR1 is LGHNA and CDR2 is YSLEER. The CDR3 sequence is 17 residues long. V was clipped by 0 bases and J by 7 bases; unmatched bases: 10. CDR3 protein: CASSQDGSSGTPNEQFF. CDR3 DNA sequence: TGCGCCAGCAGCCAAGATGGATCTAGCGGGACCCCTAATGAGCAGTTCTTC.

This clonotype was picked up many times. The CDR3 sequence: CASSLGTASNQPQHF. The CDR3 DNA is TGTGCCAGCAGCTTAGGGACAGCTAGCAATCAGCCCCAGCATTTT. The V gene is TRBV7-2, the J gene TRBJ1-5, with a possible D match to TRBD1 (6 bases). This CDR3 region has 15 residues. Germline CDR1 and CDR2: SGHTA and FQGNSA. The V gene lost 1 base and the J gene lost 0 bases, with 7 bases spanning the gap.

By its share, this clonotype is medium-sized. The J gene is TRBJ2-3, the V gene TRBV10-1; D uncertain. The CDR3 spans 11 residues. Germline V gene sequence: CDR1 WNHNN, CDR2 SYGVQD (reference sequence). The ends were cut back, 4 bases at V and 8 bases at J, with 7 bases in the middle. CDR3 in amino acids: CASSGIGTQYF. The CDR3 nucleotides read TGCGCCAGCAGTGGAATTGGTACGCAGTATTTT.

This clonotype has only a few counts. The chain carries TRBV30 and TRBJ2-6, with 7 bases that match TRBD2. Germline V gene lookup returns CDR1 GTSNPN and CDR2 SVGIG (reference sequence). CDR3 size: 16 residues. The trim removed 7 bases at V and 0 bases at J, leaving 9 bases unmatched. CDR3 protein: CASGSSGISGANVLTF. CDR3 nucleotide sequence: TGTGCCTCCGGGTCTAGCGGCATCTCTGGGGCCAACGTCCTGACTTTC.

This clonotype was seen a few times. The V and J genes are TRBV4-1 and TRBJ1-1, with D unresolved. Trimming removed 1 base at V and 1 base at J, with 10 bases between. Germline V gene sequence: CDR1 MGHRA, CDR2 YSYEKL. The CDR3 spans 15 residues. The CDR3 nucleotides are TGCGCCAGCAGCCAAGTATCCACGCCGAACACTGAAGCTTTCTTT. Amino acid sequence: CASSQVSTPNTEAFF.

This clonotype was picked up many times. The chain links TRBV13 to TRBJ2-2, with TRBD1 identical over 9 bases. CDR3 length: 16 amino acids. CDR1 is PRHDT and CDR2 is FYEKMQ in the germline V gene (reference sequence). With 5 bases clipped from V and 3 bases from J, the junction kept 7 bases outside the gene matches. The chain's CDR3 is CASSPIDRGDTGELFF. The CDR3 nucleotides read TGTGCCAGCAGCCCGATCGACAGGGGGGACACCGGGGAGCTGTTTTTT.

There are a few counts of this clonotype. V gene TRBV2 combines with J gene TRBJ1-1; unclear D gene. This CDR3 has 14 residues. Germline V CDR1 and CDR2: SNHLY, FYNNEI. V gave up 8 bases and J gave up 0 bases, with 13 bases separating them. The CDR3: CASGRRAVNTEAFF. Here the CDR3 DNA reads TGTGCCAGCGGGAGGCGGGCCGTGAACACTGAAGCTTTCTTT. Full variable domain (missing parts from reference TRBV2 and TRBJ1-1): EPEVTQTPSHQVTQMGQEVILRCVPISNHLYFYWYRQILGQKVEFLVSFYNNEISEKSEIFDDQFSVERPDGSNFTLKIRSTKLEDSAMYFCASGRRAVNTEAFFGQGTRLTVV.

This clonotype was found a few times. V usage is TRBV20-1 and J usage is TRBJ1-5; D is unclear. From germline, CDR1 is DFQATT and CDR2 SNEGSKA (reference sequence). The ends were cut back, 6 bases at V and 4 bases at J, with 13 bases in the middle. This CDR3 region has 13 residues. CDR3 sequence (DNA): TGCAGTGCACCTTTGACCGTTAATCAGCCCCAGCATTTT. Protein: CSAPLTVNQPQHF.

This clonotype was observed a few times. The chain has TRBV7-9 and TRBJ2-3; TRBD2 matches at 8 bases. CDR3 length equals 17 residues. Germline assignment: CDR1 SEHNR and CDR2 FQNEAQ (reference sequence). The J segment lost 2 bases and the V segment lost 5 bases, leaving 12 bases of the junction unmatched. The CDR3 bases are TGTGCCAGCAGCCCCTCCCCAAGCGGGGGCTTCACAGATACGCAGTATTTT. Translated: CASSPSPSGGFTDTQYF.

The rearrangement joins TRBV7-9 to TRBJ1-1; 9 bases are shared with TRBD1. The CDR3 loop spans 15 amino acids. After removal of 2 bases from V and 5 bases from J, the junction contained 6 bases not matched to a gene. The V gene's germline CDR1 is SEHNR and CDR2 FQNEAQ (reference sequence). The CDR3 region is CASSLPTGGRTEAFF. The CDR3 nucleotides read TGTGCCAGCAGCTTACCAACAGGGGGCCGGACTGAAGCTTTCTTT.

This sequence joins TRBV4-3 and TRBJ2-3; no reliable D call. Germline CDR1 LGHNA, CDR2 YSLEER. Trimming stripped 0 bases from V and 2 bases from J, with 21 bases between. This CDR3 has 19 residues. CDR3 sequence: CASSQDWARMFKDTDTQYF. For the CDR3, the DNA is TGCGCCAGCAGCCAAGATTGGGCCAGGATGTTTAAGGACACAGATACGCAGTATTTT.

The DNA for the CDR3 is TGTGCCAGCAGCCTAAGCGGGGGGGCAGCAAATGAGCAGTTCTTC. Translated, it gives CASSLSGGAANEQFF. The chain links TRBV6-5 to TRBJ2-1; 10 bases agree with TRBD2. CDR3 size: 15 residues. V was clipped by 6 bases and J by 7 bases; unmatched bases: 9. The germline gives CDR1 MNHEY, CDR2 SVGAGI.

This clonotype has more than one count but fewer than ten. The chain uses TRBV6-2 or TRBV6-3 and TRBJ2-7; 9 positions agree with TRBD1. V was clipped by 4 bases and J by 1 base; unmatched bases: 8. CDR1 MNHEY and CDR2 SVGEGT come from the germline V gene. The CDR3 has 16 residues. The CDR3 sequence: CASSSSGTGSSYEQYV. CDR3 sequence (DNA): TGTGCCAGCAGTTCTTCCGGGACAGGGTCATCCTACGAGCAGTACGTC.

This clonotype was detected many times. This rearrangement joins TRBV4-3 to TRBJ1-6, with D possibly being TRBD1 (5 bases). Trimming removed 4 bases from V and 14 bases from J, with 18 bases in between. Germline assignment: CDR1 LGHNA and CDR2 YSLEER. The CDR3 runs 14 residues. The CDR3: CASSPGTGLWALHF. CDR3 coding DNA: TGCGCCAGCAGCCCCGGGACGGGATTATGGGCCCTCCACTTT.

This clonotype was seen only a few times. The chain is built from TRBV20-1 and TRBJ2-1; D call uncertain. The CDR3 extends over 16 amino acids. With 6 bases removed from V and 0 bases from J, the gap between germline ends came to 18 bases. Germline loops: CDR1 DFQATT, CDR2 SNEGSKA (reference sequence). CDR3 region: CSAPSPEFSSYNEQFF. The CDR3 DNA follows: TGCAGTGCCCCCAGTCCCGAGTTTAGCTCCTACAATGAGCAGTTCTTC.

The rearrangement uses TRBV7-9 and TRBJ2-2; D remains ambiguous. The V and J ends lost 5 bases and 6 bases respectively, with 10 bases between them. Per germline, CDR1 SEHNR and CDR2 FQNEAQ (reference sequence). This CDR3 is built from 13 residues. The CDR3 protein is CASSLDSSGELFF. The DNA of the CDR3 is TGTGCCAGCAGCCTAGACTCGTCCGGGGAGCTGTTTTTT.

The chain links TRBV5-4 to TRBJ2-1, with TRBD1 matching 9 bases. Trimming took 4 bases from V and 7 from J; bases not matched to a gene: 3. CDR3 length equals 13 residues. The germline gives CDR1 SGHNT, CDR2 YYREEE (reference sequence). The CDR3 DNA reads TGTGCCAGCAGCACGGGACAGGGAAATGAGCAGTTCTTC. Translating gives CASSTGQGNEQFF.

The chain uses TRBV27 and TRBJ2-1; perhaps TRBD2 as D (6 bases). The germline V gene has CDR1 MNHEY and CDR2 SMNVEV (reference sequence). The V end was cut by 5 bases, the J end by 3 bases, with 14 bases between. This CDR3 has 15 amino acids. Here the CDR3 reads CASSIGGANYNEQFF. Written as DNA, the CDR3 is TGTGCCAGCAGTATCGGCGGGGCCAACTACAATGAGCAGTTCTTC.

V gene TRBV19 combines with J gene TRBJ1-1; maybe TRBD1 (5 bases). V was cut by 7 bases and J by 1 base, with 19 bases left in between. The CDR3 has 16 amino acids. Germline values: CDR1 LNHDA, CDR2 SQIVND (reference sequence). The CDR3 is CASIPRQKMRNTEAFF. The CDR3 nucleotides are TGTGCCAGTATCCCACGACAGAAAATGAGGAACACTGAAGCTTTCTTT.